This T cell receptor (beta chain) was captured in a study of OX40 agonist ivuxolimab in advanced cancers. Overall study context: Aged roughly 20 to 85 with a mean of approximately 60 years, they were roughly 83% male. General observations from the study: Clones of CD4+ and CD8+ blood T cells grew by week 6 at doses of 0.1 to 3.0 mg/kg.

Libraries were prepared by immunoSEQ multiplex PCR; TCRdb keeps only in-frame clonotypes and omits some of them. The repertoire includes approximately 65,000 clones, around nine tenths of them detected once, and just over 0.75% sits in the top ten. Details on this clone: Its cognate antigen is unknown.

Germline CDR1 reads SGHNT; CDR2 reads YYREEE (reference sequence). V was clipped by 3 bases and J by 2 bases, with 14 bases between them. The CDR3 runs 15 residues. Blood sampling took place at baseline, cycle 4 day 1, and cycle 7 day 1. V usage is TRBV5-4 and J usage is TRBJ1-2; tentative D call: TRBD1 (6 bases). The sequence was collected from an adult with an advanced solid tumor such as melanoma, head and neck, liver or kidney cancer. The specimen comprised CD4+ or CD8+ T cells sorted from blood, sampled in a trial of the OX40 agonist ivuxolimab. In nucleotides, the CDR3 is TGTGCCAGCAGCTCTATCCTGGACAGCAACTATGGCTACACCTTC. Residues: CASSSILDSNYGYTF.